The 23 T cell receptor beta chains below come from one sample, sequenced in a study of blood T cell repertoires in COVID-19. Data came from immunoSEQ multiplex PCR; TCRdb stores just in-frame clones and leaves some out. The data show about 80,000 clones, approximately 82% seen once. Sample: peripheral blood. These receptors were obtained from a man aged 80 or over with active or convalescent COVID-19.

The genes are TRBV11-2 and TRBJ1-3; possible D gene TRBD1, 5 bases. The CDR3 is 18 amino acids. V lost 0 bases, J lost 4 bases, and 19 bases lay in between. Germline V CDR1 and CDR2: SGHAT, FQNNGV. CDR3 nucleotide sequence: TGTGCCAGCAGCTTAGATATTCGGCAGGGTCTATCCGGAAACACCATATATTTT. It codes for CASSLDIRQGLSGNTIYF.

The chain couples TRBV30 to TRBJ2-3, with TRBD2 identical over 8 bases. The CDR3 runs to 15 residues. The germline V gene encodes CDR1 GTSNPN and CDR2 SVGIG (reference sequence). J was trimmed by 3 bases and V by 0 bases; bases with no gene match: 5. The CDR3 sequence: CAWSVRGGRTDTQYF. The CDR3 bases are TGTGCCTGGAGTGTACGCGGGGGGCGAACAGATACGCAGTATTTT.

The chain joins TRBV4-1 to TRBJ1-4; possibly TRBD1 for D (5 bases). Germline CDR1 and CDR2: MGHRA and YSYEKL. The CDR3 loop spans 14 amino acids. V was shortened by 6 bases and J by 7 bases, with 15 bases between the two germline ends. The CDR3 spells CASRGWGESEKLFF. DNA of the CDR3: TGCGCCAGCAGGGGATGGGGGGAGAGTGAAAAACTGTTTTTT.

The gene calls are TRBV5-4 and TRBJ2-7, with TRBD2 matching over 13 bases. The CDR3 has 15 amino acids. Germline CDR1 is SGHNT and CDR2 is YYREEE (reference sequence). V shed 4 bases, J shed 3 bases, and the junction held 4 bases outside the gene matches. The CDR3 region has the DNA TGTGCCAGCAGCCTCGGGACTAGCGGGGACTACGAGCAGTACTTC. Translation gives CASSLGTSGDYEQYF.

The rearrangement joins TRBV11-3 to TRBJ2-2; TRBD2 aligns across 9 bases. From germline, CDR1 is SGHNT and CDR2 YENEEA. Losses at the gene ends were 5 bases for V and 6 bases for J; bases not matched to a gene: 10. The CDR3 runs 16 residues. CDR3 loop: CASSPAAGGPPGELFF. The CDR3 coding sequence is TGTGCCAGCAGCCCCGCGGCGGGGGGGCCGCCCGGGGAGCTGTTTTTT.

V and J are TRBV28 and TRBJ2-3, with 16 bases matching TRBD2. The CDR3 runs 17 residues. Germline trimming cut 5 bases from V and 5 bases from J; bases unmatched to any gene: 7. Germline assignment: CDR1 MDHEN and CDR2 SYDVKM. CDR3 region: CASSGGLAGGPGDTQYF. Written as DNA, the CDR3 is TGTGCCAGCAGTGGGGGACTAGCGGGAGGGCCGGGAGATACGCAGTATTTT.

This chain connects TRBV30 to TRBJ1-6, with 9 bases matching TRBD1. Germline trimming cut 5 bases from V and 1 base from J; bases unmatched to any gene: 6. The CDR3 runs to 16 residues. Germline CDR1 and CDR2: GTSNPN and SVGIG (reference sequence). The chain's CDR3 is CAWSRGQGSYNSPLHF. In DNA, the CDR3 is TGTGCCTGGTCACGGGGACAGGGATCCTATAATTCACCCCTCCACTTT.

The rearrangement links TRBV3-1 (or the pseudogene TRBV3-2) to TRBJ2-7; 7 bases line up with TRBD2. The CDR3 spans 15 residues. Germline assignment: CDR1 LGHDT and CDR2 YNNKEL (reference sequence). V was pared by 4 bases and J by 1 base, with 7 bases of the junction left unmatched. The CDR3 reads CASSPLARDSYEQYF. The DNA of the CDR3 is TGTGCCAGCAGCCCACTAGCGAGAGATTCCTACGAGCAGTACTTC.

The chain carries TRBV18 and TRBJ1-1, with TRBD1 matching 11 bases. With V trimmed by 3 bases and J by 3 bases, 9 bases remained unmatched. Germline-derived CDR1 and CDR2 are KGHSH and LQKENI. CDR3 length: 17 amino acids. The DNA for the CDR3 is TGTGCCAGCTCACCGACCGGGACAGGGGGTCCGTACACTGAAGCTTTCTTT. Its protein product is CASSPTGTGGPYTEAFF. Combining the CDR3 with reference TRBV18 and TRBJ1-1 gives the whole variable domain NAGVMQNPRHLVRRRGQEARLRCSPMKGHSHVYWYRQLPEEGLKFMVYLQKENIIDESGMPKERFSAEFPKEGPSILRIQQVVRGDSAAYFCASSPTGTGGPYTEAFFGQGTRLTVV.

The rearrangement joins TRBV7-8 to TRBJ2-3; 7 bases are shared with TRBD1. Trimming at V came to 3 bases and at J to 2 bases, leaving 5 bases not matched to a gene. Germline CDR1 SGHVS, CDR2 FQNEAQ. CDR3 length: 15 amino acids. For the CDR3, the DNA is TGTGCCAGCAGCTTGGGACAGCACTACACAGATACGCAGTATTTT. It yields the protein CASSLGQHYTDTQYF.

The V call is TRBV29-1, the J call TRBJ2-5, with D perhaps matching TRBD1 (5 bases). This CDR3 contains 12 residues. In germline, CDR1 is SQVTM, CDR2 ANQGSEA. V lost 4 bases and J 2 bases, leaving 8 bases between the germline ends. The CDR3 DNA reads as TGCAGCGTTGGAAGACAGCAAGAGACCCAGTACTTC. Its translation is CSVGRQQETQYF.

The chain employs TRBV11-3 and TRBJ2-3; a possible D gene is TRBD2 (6 bases). The length of the CDR3 is 15 residues. Germline V gene lookup returns CDR1 SGHNT and CDR2 YENEEA. The V end lost 2 bases, the J end lost 0 bases, and 9 bases lay between the germline ends. This CDR3 reads CASSLSGSSTDTQYF. The CDR3, as DNA: TGTGCCAGCAGCTTAAGCGGGTCTAGCACAGATACGCAGTATTTT.

This chain connects TRBV5-1 to TRBJ2-1; 7 positions agree with TRBD1. The V segment lost 5 bases and the J segment 3 bases; nucleotides outside the gene matches: 8. CDR3 length equals 15 residues. Germline assignment: CDR1 SGHRS and CDR2 YFSETQ. Here the CDR3 DNA reads TGCGCCAGCAGGGACAGGAGACCCGGCTACAATGAGCAGTTCTTC. This gives the protein CASRDRRPGYNEQFF.

The chain carries TRBV15 and TRBJ2-7; TRBD2 agrees at 12 bases. J was trimmed by 0 bases and V by 7 bases; bases with no gene match: 7. Germline values: CDR1 LNHNV, CDR2 YYDKDF (reference sequence). This CDR3 region has 16 residues. The CDR3 reads CATKLAGGSSSYEQYF. The CDR3 bases are TGTGCCACCAAACTAGCGGGGGGCTCTAGCTCCTACGAGCAGTACTTC.

Details on this clone: Additional DNA sequences in this sample encode the identical CDR3. This chain connects TRBV28 to TRBJ2-7; 7 nucleotides align to TRBD2. The CDR3 runs 14 residues. The germline gives CDR1 MDHEN, CDR2 SYDVKM. Trimming at V came to 3 bases and at J to 0 bases, leaving 2 bases not matched to a gene. CDR3: CASSLGGSSYEQYF. The CDR3 region has the DNA TGTGCCAGCAGTTTGGGGGGGAGCTCCTACGAGCAGTACTTC.

The rearrangement links TRBV29-1 to TRBJ2-3; 9 positions agree with TRBD2. Germline loops: CDR1 SQVTM, CDR2 ANQGSEA. The CDR3 is 15 amino acids. V gave up 0 bases and J gave up 5 bases; unmatched junction bases: 6. The CDR3 DNA sequence: TGCAGCGTTGAAGATGGCGGGAGGGTGCAAGATACGCAGTATTTT. Its translation: CSVEDGGRVQDTQYF.

The V call is TRBV19, the J call TRBJ1-1; unclear D gene. Trimming pared 6 bases from V and 7 bases from J, leaving 9 bases between. Per the germline V gene, CDR1 is LNHDA and CDR2 is SQIVND (reference sequence). This CDR3 has 11 amino acids. This chain's CDR3 is CASRSPGEAFF. The CDR3, as DNA: TGTGCCAGTAGGTCCCCGGGTGAAGCTTTCTTT.

This clone turned up a few times. V is TRBV5-1 and J is TRBJ1-2, with a weak D call TRBD1 (6 bases). The V end was cut by 0 bases, the J end by 5 bases, with 11 bases between. This CDR3 has 14 residues. The germline gives CDR1 SGHRS, CDR2 YFSETQ. DNA for the CDR3: TGCGCCAGCAGCTTGGAGGGCAGGGGTTATGGCTACACCTTC. As protein: CASSLEGRGYGYTF.

The chain employs TRBV14 and TRBJ2-1, with D perhaps TRBD2 (6 bases). The CDR3 length is 15 residues. The germline V and J ends were trimmed by 4 bases and 5 bases, with 15 bases remaining between them. Germline CDR1 is SGHDN and CDR2 is FVKESK. The CDR3 here is CASSPAGGLNNEQFF. For the CDR3, the DNA is TGTGCCAGCAGCCCCGCCGGGGGACTCAACAATGAGCAGTTCTTC.

The chain combines TRBV4-2 with TRBJ2-1, with TRBD2 matching over 9 bases. The CDR3 length is 16 residues. Trimming removed 3 bases from V and 2 bases from J; junction bases left unmatched: 5. The germline gives CDR1 LGHNA, CDR2 YNFKEQ. The CDR3 DNA reads TGTGCCAGCAGCCACCCCGGCGGGGGGGCCTACAATGAGCAGTTCTTC. It specifies CASSHPGGGAYNEQFF.

This clone was seen a handful of times. The V gene is TRBV7-9, the J gene TRBJ2-5; D is ambiguous. Germline V gene lookup returns CDR1 SEHNR and CDR2 FQNEAQ (reference sequence). Deletions cut 4 bases from V and 3 bases from J, with 12 bases between. The CDR3 consists of 14 residues. In DNA, the CDR3 is TGTGCCAGCAGCTCACCCGGGTCTAAAGAGACCCAGTACTTC. Its translation: CASSSPGSKETQYF.

The rearrangement links TRBV7-6 to TRBJ2-2, with D uncertain. Germline V gene lookup returns CDR1 SGHVS and CDR2 FNYEAQ. The CDR3 consists of 16 residues. V was cut by 1 base and J by 1 base, with 10 bases left in between. CDR3 in amino acids: CASSLEASGNTGELFF. The CDR3 bases are TGTGCCAGCAGCTTAGAAGCGAGTGGGAACACCGGGGAGCTGTTTTTT.

V gene TRBV3-1 (or the pseudogene TRBV3-2) combines with J gene TRBJ2-2; D perhaps matches TRBD1 (5 bases). V dropped 4 bases and J dropped 8 bases, with 8 bases sitting between them. This CDR3 is built from 12 residues. Germline V gene lookup returns CDR1 LGHDT and CDR2 YNNKEL (reference sequence). In nucleotides, the CDR3 is TGTGCCAGCAGCCTCTCAGGGGGGGAGCTGTTTTTT. Amino acid sequence: CASSLSGGELFF.